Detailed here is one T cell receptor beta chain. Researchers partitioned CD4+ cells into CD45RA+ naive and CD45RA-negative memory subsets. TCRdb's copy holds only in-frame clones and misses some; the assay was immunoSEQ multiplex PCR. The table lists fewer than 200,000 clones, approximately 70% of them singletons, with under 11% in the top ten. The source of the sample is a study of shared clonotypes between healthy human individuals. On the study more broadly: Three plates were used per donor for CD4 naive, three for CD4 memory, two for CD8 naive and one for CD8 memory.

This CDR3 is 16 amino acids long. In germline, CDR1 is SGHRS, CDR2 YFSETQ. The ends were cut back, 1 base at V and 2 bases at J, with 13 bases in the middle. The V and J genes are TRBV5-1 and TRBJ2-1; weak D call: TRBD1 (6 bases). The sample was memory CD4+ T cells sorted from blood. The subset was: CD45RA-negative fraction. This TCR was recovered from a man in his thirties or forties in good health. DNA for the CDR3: TGCGCCAGCAGCTTGCTCCCCCGGGACACCTACAATGAGCAGTTCTTC. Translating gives CASSLLPRDTYNEQFF.